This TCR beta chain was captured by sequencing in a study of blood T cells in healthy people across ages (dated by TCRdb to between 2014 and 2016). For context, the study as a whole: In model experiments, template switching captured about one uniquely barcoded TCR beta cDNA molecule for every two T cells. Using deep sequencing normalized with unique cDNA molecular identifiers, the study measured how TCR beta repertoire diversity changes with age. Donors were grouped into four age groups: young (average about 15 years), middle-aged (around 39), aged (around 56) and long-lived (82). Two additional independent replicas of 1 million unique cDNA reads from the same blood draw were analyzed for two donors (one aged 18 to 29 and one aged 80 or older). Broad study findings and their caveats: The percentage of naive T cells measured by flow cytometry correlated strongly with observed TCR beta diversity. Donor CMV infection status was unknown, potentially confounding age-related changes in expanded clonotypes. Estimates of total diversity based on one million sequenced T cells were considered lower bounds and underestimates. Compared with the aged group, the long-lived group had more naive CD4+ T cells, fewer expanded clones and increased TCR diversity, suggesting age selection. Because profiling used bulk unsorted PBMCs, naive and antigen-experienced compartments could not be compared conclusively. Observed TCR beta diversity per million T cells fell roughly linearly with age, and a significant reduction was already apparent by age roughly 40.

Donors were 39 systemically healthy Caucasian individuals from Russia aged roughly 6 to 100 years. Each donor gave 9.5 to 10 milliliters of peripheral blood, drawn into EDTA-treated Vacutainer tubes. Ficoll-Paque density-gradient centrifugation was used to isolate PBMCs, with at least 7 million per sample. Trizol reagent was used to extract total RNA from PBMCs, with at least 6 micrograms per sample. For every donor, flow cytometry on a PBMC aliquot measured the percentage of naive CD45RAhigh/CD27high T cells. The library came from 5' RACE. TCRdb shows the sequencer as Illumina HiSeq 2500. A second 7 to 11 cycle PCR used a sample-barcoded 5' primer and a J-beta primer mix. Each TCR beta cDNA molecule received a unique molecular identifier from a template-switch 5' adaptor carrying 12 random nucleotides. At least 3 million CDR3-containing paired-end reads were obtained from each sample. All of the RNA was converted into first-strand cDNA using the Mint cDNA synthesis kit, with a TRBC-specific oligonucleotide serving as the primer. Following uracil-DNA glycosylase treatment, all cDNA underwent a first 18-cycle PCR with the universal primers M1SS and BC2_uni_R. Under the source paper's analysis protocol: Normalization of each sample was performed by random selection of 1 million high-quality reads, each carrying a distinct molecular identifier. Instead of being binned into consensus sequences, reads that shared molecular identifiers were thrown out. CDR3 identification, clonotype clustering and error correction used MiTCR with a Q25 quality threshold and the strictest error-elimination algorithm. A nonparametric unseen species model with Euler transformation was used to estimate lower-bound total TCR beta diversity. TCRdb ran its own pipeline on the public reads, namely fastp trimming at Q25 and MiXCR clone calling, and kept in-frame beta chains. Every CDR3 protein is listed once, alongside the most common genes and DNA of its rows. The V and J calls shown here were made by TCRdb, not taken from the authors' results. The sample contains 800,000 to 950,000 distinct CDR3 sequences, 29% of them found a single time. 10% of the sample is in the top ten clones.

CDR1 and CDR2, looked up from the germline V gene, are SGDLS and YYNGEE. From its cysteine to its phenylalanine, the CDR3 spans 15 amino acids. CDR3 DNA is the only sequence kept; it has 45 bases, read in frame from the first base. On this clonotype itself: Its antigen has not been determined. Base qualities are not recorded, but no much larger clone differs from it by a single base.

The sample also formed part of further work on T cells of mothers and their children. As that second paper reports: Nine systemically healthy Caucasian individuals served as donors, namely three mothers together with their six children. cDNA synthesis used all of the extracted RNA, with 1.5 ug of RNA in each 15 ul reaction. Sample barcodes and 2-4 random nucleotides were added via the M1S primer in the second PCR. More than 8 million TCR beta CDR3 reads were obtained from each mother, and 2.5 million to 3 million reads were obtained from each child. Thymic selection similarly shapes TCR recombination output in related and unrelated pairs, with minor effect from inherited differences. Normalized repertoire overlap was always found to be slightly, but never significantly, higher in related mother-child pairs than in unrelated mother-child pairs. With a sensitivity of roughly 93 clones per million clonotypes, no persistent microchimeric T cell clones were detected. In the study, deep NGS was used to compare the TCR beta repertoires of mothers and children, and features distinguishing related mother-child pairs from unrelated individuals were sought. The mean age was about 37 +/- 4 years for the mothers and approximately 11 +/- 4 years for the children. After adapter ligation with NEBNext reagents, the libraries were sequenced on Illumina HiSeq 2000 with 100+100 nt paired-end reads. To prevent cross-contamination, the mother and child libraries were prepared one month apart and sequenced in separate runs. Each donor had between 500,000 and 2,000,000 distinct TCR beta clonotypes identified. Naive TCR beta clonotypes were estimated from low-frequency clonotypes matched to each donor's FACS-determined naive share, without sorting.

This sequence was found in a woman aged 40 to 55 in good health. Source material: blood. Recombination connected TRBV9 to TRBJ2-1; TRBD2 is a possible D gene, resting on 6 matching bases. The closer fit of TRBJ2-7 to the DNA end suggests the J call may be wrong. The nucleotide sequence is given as TGTGCCAGCAGCGTTGTTGGAGGGGCGTACAATGAGCAGTACTTC. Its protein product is CASSVVGGAYNEQYF.